The 24 T cell receptor beta chains below were found in one sample sequenced in a study of T cells after somatic rescue of genetic block. Sequencing used immunoSEQ multiplex PCR; TCRdb keeps in-frame clones, though not all of them. The profile shows roughly 92,000 clones, just under 90% of them singletons. The material sequenced was peripheral blood mononuclear cells (PBMCs). The receptor set was obtained from a woman aged 18-29 years.

This chain joins TRBV5-5 and TRBJ2-7; TRBD2 might be the D (6 bases). Germline-derived CDR1 and CDR2 are SGHKS and YYEKEE (reference sequence). The CDR3 covers 17 residues. The V end lost 0 bases, the J end lost 4 bases, and 20 bases lay between the germline ends. The CDR3 sequence: CASSLEILLALTYEQYF. In DNA, the CDR3 is TGTGCCAGCAGCTTGGAAATACTACTAGCCCTAACATACGAGCAGTACTTC.

V is TRBV30 and J is TRBJ1-3; perhaps TRBD1 as D (6 bases). The CDR3 runs to 14 residues. The ends were cut back, 2 bases at V and 4 bases at J, with 12 bases in the middle. Germline CDR1 is GTSNPN and CDR2 is SVGIG (reference sequence). In nucleotides, the CDR3 is TGTGCCTGGAGTCCCTGGACAGAAGGAAACACCATATATTTT. Translated, it gives CAWSPWTEGNTIYF.

J is TRBJ2-5 and V is TRBV27, with D tentatively TRBD1 (6 bases). The CDR3 is 16 amino acids. The V end lost 5 bases, the J end lost 3 bases, and 19 bases lay between the germline ends. The V gene's germline CDR1 is MNHEY and CDR2 SMNVEV (reference sequence). The CDR3 here is CASSPWLRGTEETQYF. In DNA, the CDR3 is TGTGCCAGCAGTCCATGGCTCAGGGGAACGGAAGAGACCCAGTACTTC.

V gene TRBV11-2 combines with J gene TRBJ1-1; 8 bases align to TRBD1. Germline V gene sequence: CDR1 SGHAT, CDR2 FQNNGV. Losses at the gene ends were 3 bases for V and 3 bases for J; bases not matched to a gene: 3. The CDR3 runs to 14 residues. The CDR3 coding sequence is TGTGCCAGCAGCTTGGACAGGGTGGACACTGAAGCTTTCTTT. Amino acids: CASSLDRVDTEAFF.

V is TRBV28 and J is TRBJ1-3, with a weak D call TRBD1 (5 bases). Germline assignment: CDR1 MDHEN and CDR2 SYDVKM. Trimming cost V 5 bases and J 0 bases, with 8 bases left between them. This CDR3 spans 14 amino acids. CDR3 bases: TGTGCCAGCAGTCCGACAGCCTCTGGAAACACCATATATTTT. Its protein product is CASSPTASGNTIYF.

The chain combines TRBV7-2 with TRBJ2-3; D might be TRBD2 (5 bases). This CDR3 spans 13 amino acids. Looked up from germline, CDR1 is SGHTA and CDR2 is FQGNSA. V lost 3 bases and J lost 4, with 8 bases in between. The CDR3 here is CASSFFGADTQYF. CDR3 sequence (DNA): TGTGCCAGCAGCTTTTTCGGGGCAGATACGCAGTATTTT.

This clone was recorded only once. This rearrangement joins TRBV7-9 to TRBJ2-7; either TRBD1 or TRBD2 may fit D (5 bases each). The CDR3 length is 14 residues. Trimming pared 7 bases from V and 2 bases from J, leaving 15 bases between. Per germline, CDR1 SEHNR and CDR2 FQNEAQ (reference sequence). The CDR3 loop is CASTPVEGPYEQYF. CDR3 coding DNA: TGTGCCAGCACCCCGGTCGAGGGACCCTACGAGCAGTACTTC.

The rearrangement uses TRBV5-1 and TRBJ2-3; D may be TRBD1 or TRBD2 (5 bases each). Trimming stripped 2 bases from V and 8 bases from J, with 18 bases between. The CDR3 totals 15 residues. The germline gives CDR1 SGHRS, CDR2 YFSETQ. CDR3 region: CASSFGGESPVTQYF. CDR3 in DNA: TGCGCCAGCAGCTTTGGGGGAGAGTCGCCCGTTACGCAGTATTTT.

The CDR3 bases are TGTGCCAGCAGCGTAGATGTTCGCGGGCCTAACAATGAGCAGTTCTTC. Translating it yields CASSVDVRGPNNEQFF. V gene TRBV9 combines with J gene TRBJ2-1; tentatively, D is TRBD2 (5 bases). CDR3 size: 16 residues. The germline V gene encodes CDR1 SGDLS and CDR2 YYNGEE. Trimming stripped 0 bases from V and 5 bases from J, with 15 bases between.

This chain uses TRBV9 with TRBJ2-7; 11 positions agree with TRBD2. The germline gives CDR1 SGDLS, CDR2 YYNGEE. Losses at the gene ends were 2 bases for V and 3 bases for J; bases not matched to a gene: 1. The CDR3 length is 14 residues. This CDR3 reads CASSVGLAGYEQYF. CDR3 in DNA: TGTGCCAGCAGCGTTGGACTAGCGGGCTACGAGCAGTACTTC.

V gene TRBV27 combines with J gene TRBJ2-5; D possibly corresponds to TRBD2 (5 bases). The CDR3 is made up of 11 amino acids. CDR1 and CDR2 (germline): MNHEY, SMNVEV (reference sequence). V was cut by 5 bases and J by 5 bases, with 6 bases left in between. As DNA, the CDR3 is TGTGCCAGCAGTCGAGGGGAGACCCAGTACTTC. Its translation: CASSRGETQYF.

The chain uses TRBV30 and TRBJ1-2; D gene uncertain. In germline, CDR1 is GTSNPN, CDR2 SVGIG (reference sequence). V was trimmed by 4 bases and J by 1 base, leaving 13 bases between them. This CDR3 has 14 amino acids. In nucleotides, the CDR3 is TGTGCCTGGATTCGGATCTCCCTTAACTATGGCTACACCTTC. The encoded protein is CAWIRISLNYGYTF.

Concerning this clone: At one of its ends the junction is not consistent with the germline gene, which may arise from a read error. The rearrangement uses TRBV6-5 and TRBJ2-2; 7 positions agree with TRBD2. The CDR3 is 16 residues long. The V gene's germline CDR1 is MNHEY and CDR2 SVGAGI. The CDR3 sequence: CASGYGAGVRTGELFF. DNA for the CDR3: TGTGCCAGCGGTTACGGGGCGGGAGTGCGGACCGGGGAGCTGTTTTTT.

The rearrangement uses TRBV4-1 and TRBJ2-7, with D perhaps TRBD1 (5 bases). Germline CDR1 is MGHRA and CDR2 is YSYEKL. The CDR3 is 16 residues long. V shed 3 bases and J shed 4 bases, with 19 bases lying between them. CDR3 coding DNA: TGCGCCAGCAGCCACGAAAGGGGCCAGGGTGGTTACGAGCAGTACTTC. This codes for CASSHERGQGGYEQYF.

CDR3 DNA sequence: TGTGCCAGCAGCTGGACGAAGACGGACAGAAGCTACGAGCAGTACTTC. Protein: CASSWTKTDRSYEQYF. The chain couples TRBV5-6 to TRBJ2-7; a weak D match, TRBD1 (6 bases). This CDR3 contains 16 residues. From germline, CDR1 is SGHDT and CDR2 YYEEEE. With 3 bases removed from V and 3 bases from J, the gap between germline ends came to 19 bases.

This chain joins TRBV7-4 and TRBJ2-5, with D maybe TRBD1 (5 bases). The CDR3 has 16 amino acids. Trimming pared 1 base from V and 5 bases from J, leaving 17 bases between. CDR1 and CDR2 (germline): SGHVT, SQSDAQ. The CDR3 sequence: CASSLVGRNLKETQYF. The CDR3 region has the DNA TGTGCCAGCAGCTTAGTGGGGCGGAACCTTAAGGAGACCCAGTACTTC.

The rearrangement joins TRBV5-6 to TRBJ2-1; D gene ambiguous. Germline V gene lookup returns CDR1 SGHDT and CDR2 YYEEEE. The CDR3 is 15 amino acids. Trimming took 2 bases from V and 2 from J, leaving 11 bases between them. As DNA, the CDR3 is TGTGCCAGCAGCTTATCGCGGCTAGCCTACAATGAGCAGTTCTTC. It codes for CASSLSRLAYNEQFF.

The V call is TRBV19, the J call TRBJ2-5; 9 bases agree with TRBD1. The CDR3 is 16 residues long. Per germline, CDR1 LNHDA and CDR2 SQIVND (reference sequence). V lost 1 base to trimming and J lost 1 base; unmatched junction nucleotides: 4. The CDR3 loop reads CASSIGGTGPQETQYF. The CDR3 DNA reads as TGTGCCAGTAGTATAGGGGGGACAGGGCCCCAAGAGACCCAGTACTTC.

In its sample, this clone was seen once. This chain connects TRBV13 to TRBJ1-2, with D uncertain. V lost 3 bases and J lost 9, with 8 bases in between. Per the germline V gene, CDR1 is PRHDT and CDR2 is FYEKMQ (reference sequence). The CDR3 length is 11 residues. The CDR3 protein is CASSFAGSYTF. As DNA, the CDR3 is TGTGCCAGCAGCTTTGCGGGGAGCTACACCTTC.

The chain joins TRBV7-3 to TRBJ2-1; D is undetermined. Germline loops: CDR1 SGHTA, CDR2 FQGTGA. There are 14 residues in the CDR3. The V gene lost 5 bases and the J gene lost 0 bases, with 8 bases spanning the gap. The CDR3 sequence is CASSHESSYNEQFF. In DNA form, the CDR3 reads TGTGCCAGCAGCCACGAAAGCTCCTACAATGAGCAGTTCTTC.

The rearrangement links TRBV28 to TRBJ2-4, with D perhaps TRBD1 or TRBD2 (5 bases each). Between the trimmed V and J ends, which lost 6 bases and 7 bases, there was a span of 13 bases. This CDR3 spans 13 amino acids. Looked up from germline, CDR1 is MDHEN and CDR2 is SYDVKM. This CDR3 is CASSWGTRNIQYF. As DNA, the CDR3 is TGTGCCAGCAGCTGGGGGACCCGGAACATTCAGTACTTC.

The rearrangement uses TRBV29-1 and TRBJ2-1; D is unresolved. The CDR3 loop spans 11 amino acids. Trimming took 7 bases from V and 10 from J, leaving 14 bases between them. Germline-derived CDR1 and CDR2 are SQVTM and ANQGSEA. The CDR3 DNA reads TGCAGCGGGACCTTGTGGTCGGAGCAGTTCTTC. Residues: CSGTLWSEQFF.

This chain connects TRBV7-3 to TRBJ1-4; D possibly corresponds to TRBD1 (5 bases). Germline CDR1 reads SGHTA; CDR2 reads FQGTGA. With 5 bases removed from V and 5 bases from J, the gap between germline ends came to 12 bases. The CDR3 is 14 amino acids. DNA for the CDR3: TGTGCCAGCAGCCCGGGGCAGGGCAATGAAAAACTGTTTTTT. Amino acids: CASSPGQGNEKLFF.

This clone appeared once. The rearrangement links TRBV19 to TRBJ1-5; D is ambiguous. Looked up from germline, CDR1 is LNHDA and CDR2 is SQIVND (reference sequence). Deletions cut 5 bases from V and 0 bases from J, with 11 bases between. CDR3 length: 15 residues. The CDR3 here is CASSFRRDSNQPQHF. The DNA of the CDR3 is TGTGCCAGTAGTTTTCGACGTGATAGCAATCAGCCCCAGCATTTT.